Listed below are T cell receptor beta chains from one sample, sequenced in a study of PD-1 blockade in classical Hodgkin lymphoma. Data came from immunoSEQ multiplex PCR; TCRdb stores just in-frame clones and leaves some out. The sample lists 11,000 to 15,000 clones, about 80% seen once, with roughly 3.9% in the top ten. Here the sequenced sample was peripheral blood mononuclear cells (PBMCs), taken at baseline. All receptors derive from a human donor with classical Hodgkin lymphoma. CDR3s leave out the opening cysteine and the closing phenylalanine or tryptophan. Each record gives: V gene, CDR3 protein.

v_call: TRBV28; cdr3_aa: ATESDRGLETQY
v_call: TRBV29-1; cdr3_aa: SFKTGEFYNEQF
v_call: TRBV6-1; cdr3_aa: ASSESMDGLLAKNIQY
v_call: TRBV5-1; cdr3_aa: ASSPDTNNSPLH
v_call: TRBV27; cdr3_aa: ATGWGLAGENEQF
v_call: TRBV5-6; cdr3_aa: ASSWGAGGTSSYEQY
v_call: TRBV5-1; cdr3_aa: ASNGQGRTSGRPGYNEQF
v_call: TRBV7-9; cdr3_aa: ASSLASGGASEQY
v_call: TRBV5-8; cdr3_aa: ASSFSGYDTQY
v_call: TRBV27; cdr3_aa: ASSPSGGMETYEQY
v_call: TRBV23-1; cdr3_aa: ASSQIRPSGNEQF
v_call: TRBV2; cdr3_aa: ASLWLGSGRTGELF
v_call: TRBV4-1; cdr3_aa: ASSHQFTDTQY
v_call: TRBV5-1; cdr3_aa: ASSLAALYTEAF
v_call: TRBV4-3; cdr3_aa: ASSHHRAEDEQY
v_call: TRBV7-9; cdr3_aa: ASSLEVGGRERHTGELF
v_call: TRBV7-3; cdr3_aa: ASSLKTGNGNTIY
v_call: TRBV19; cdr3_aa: ASSMTDTQY
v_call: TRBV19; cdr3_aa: ASSMGGLTEAF